This T cell receptor beta chain appears in the sequencing data of a study of identical twins. Study-level points and caveats: Some out-of-frame alpha sequences were shared by twins, and these showed excess low generation probability. Insertions were reduced in abundant cord blood beta clonotypes but not in memory repertoires. Part of the zero-insertion signal could reflect confounding by invariant MAIT and iNKT cells.

cDNA molecules carried unique molecular identifiers, and template switching added a universal primer site. Using its own MiXCR run on the 5' RACE reads, TCRdb lists one record per CDR3 protein. There are around 550,000 distinct CDR3 sequences in the sample; roughly 15% occur only once, and about 0.4% lies in the top ten. This clonotype showed up just a few times. Its antigen is not known. V was pared by 6 bases and J by 1 base, with 11 bases of the junction left unmatched. CDR3 length: 16 amino acids. CDR1 is DFQATT, CDR2 SNEGSKA, per germline (reference sequence). These records were also assigned to another study, of yellow fever vaccine responses in identical twins.

The rearrangement uses TRBV20-1 and TRBJ2-7, with 11 bases identical to TRBD2. The sequencing sample was made of CD4+ T cells sorted from blood. The TCR was taken from a woman younger than 35 in good health. The CDR3 nucleotides read TGCAGTGCCCTTCCCCCGGGACTAGCGGATTCCTACGAGCAGTACTTC. It is translated as CSALPPGLADSYEQYF.